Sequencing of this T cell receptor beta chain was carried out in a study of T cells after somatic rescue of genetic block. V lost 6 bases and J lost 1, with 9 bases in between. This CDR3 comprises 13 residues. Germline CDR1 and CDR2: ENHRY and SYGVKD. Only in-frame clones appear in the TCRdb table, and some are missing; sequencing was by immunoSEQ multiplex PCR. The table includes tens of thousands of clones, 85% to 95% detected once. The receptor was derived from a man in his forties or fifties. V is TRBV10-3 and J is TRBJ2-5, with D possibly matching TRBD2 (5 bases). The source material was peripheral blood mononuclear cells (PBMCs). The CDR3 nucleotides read TGTGCCATCAGCCCGGACTTCCAAGAGACCCAGTACTTC. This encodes CAISPDFQETQYF.